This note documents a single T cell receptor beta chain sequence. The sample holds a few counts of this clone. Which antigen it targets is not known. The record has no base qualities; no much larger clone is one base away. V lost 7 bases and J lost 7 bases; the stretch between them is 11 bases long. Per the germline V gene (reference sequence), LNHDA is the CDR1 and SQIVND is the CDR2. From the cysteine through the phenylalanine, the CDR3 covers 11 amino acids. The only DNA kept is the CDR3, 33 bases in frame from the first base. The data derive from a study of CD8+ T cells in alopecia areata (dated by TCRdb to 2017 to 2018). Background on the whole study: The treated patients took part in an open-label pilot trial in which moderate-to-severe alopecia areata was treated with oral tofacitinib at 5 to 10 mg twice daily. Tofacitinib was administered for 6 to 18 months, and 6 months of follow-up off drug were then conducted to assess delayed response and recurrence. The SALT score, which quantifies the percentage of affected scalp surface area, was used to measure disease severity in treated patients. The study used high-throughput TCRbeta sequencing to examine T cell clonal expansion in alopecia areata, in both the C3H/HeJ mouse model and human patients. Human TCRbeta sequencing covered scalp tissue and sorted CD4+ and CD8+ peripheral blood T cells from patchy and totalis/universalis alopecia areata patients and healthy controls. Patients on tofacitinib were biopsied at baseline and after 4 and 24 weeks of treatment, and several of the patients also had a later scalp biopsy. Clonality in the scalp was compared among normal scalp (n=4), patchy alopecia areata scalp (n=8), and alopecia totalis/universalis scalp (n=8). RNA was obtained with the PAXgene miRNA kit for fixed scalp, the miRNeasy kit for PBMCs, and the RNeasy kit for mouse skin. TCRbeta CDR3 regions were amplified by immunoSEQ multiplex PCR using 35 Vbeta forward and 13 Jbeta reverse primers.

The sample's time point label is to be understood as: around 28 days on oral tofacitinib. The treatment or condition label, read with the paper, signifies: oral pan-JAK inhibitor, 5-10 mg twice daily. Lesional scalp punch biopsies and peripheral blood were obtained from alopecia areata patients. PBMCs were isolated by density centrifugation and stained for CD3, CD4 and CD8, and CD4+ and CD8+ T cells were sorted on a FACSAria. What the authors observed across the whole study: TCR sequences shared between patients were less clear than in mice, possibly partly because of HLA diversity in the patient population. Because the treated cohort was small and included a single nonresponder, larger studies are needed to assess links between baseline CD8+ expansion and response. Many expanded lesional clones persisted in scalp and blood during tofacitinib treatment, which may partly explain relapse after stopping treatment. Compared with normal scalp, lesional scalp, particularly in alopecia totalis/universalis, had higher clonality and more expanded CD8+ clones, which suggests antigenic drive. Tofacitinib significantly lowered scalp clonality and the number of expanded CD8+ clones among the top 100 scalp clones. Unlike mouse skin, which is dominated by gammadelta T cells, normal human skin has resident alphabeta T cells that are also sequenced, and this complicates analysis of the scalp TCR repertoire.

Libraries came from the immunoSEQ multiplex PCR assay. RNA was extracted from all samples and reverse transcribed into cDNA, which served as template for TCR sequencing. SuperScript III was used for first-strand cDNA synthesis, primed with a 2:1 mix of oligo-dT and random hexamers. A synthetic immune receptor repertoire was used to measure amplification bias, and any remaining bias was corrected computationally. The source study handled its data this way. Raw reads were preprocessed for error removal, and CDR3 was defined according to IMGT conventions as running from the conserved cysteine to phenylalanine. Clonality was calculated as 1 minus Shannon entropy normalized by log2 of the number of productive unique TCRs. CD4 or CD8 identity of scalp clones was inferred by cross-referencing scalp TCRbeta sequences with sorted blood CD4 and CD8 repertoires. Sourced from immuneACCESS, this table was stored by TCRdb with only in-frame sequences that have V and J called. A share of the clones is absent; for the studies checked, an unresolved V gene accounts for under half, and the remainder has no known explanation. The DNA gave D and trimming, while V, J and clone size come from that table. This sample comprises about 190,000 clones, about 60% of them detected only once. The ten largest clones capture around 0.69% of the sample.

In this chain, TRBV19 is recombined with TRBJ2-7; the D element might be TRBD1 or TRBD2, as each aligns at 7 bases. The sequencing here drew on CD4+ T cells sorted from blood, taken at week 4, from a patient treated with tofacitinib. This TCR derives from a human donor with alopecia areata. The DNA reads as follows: TGTGCCAGTACCCAGGGGGGGGAGCAGTACTTC. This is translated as CASTQGGEQYF.